These 21 T cell receptor beta chains originate from one sample sequenced in a study of blood T cell repertoires in COVID-19. TCRdb's table, derived via immunoSEQ multiplex PCR, lists solely in-frame clones and lacks some. Seen here are over 60,000 clones, 65% to 85% observed once, and the top ten hold around 14%. Sequencing input: peripheral blood. Receptors originate from a man between 60 and 75 years old with COVID-19, enrolled during active disease.

This rearrangement joins TRBV19 to TRBJ1-2; 7 bases fit TRBD1. The CDR3 covers 14 residues. V dropped 6 bases and J dropped 8; count of bases not matched to a gene: 12. Germline V gene sequence: CDR1 LNHDA, CDR2 SQIVND (reference sequence). The CDR3 DNA reads TGTGCCAGTAGCTACCCGGGACAGCCGCGCGGCTACACCTTC. Its protein is CASSYPGQPRGYTF.

The chain is built from TRBV21-1 and TRBJ2-7; the DNA was not used to check the table's D call, TRBD1. TRBV21-1 is classified as a pseudogene. This CDR3 spans 13 amino acids. CDR3 nucleotides: TGTGCCAGCAGCAAAGTCAGGGGACACGAGCAGTACTTC. This translates into CASSKVRGHEQYF.

The chain is built from TRBV6-5 and TRBJ1-3; D is possibly TRBD1 (5 bases). Germline CDR1 reads MNHEY; CDR2 reads SVGAGI. The V and J ends lost 4 bases and 9 bases respectively, with 10 bases between them. The CDR3 sequence is 12 residues long. CDR3 nucleotides: TGTGCCAGCAGTTCGTTCGGGGGCACCATATATTTT. Protein product: CASSSFGGTIYF.

The rearrangement joins TRBV30 to TRBJ2-2; D perhaps matches TRBD1 (6 bases). V gave up 4 bases and J gave up 4 bases, with 22 bases separating them. Germline loops: CDR1 GTSNPN, CDR2 SVGIG (reference sequence). CDR3 length: 17 residues. The DNA of the CDR3 is TGTGCCTGGACCCACGGGACACCACCGTGGGGCACCGGGGAGCTGTTTTTT. It is translated as CAWTHGTPPWGTGELFF.

The table lists this clone with many counts. The V call is TRBV3-1 (or the pseudogene TRBV3-2), the J call TRBJ2-1; 9 bases align to TRBD2. This CDR3 has 15 residues. V shed 1 base, J shed 4 bases, and the junction held 2 bases outside the gene matches. Germline CDR1 is LGHDT and CDR2 is YNNKEL (reference sequence). This CDR3 reads CASSQGLADYNEQFF. The DNA of the CDR3 is TGTGCCAGCAGCCAAGGACTAGCGGATTACAATGAGCAGTTCTTC.

V gene TRBV12-3 or TRBV12-4 combines with J gene TRBJ2-7; the D is unclear. V lost 4 bases, J lost 0 bases, and 4 bases lay in between. CDR3 size: 12 residues. The CDR3 DNA is TGTGCCAGCAGTTCCCGCTCCTACGAGCAGTACTTC. Translation gives CASSSRSYEQYF.

DNA of the CDR3: TGTGCCAGCAGTTTGTCCAGGGTAAGCGAGCAGTACTTC. Protein product: CASSLSRVSEQYF. The gene calls are TRBV27 and TRBJ2-7, with D possibly TRBD1 on 5 matching bases. CDR3 length: 13 residues. Germline assignment: CDR1 MNHEY and CDR2 SMNVEV (reference sequence). Trimming cost V 3 bases and J 6 bases, with 12 bases left between them.

J is TRBJ1-1 and V is TRBV29-1; D is uncertain. V was trimmed by 3 bases and J by 4 bases, leaving 9 bases between them. Germline V lookup: CDR1 SQVTM, CDR2 ANQGSEA. There are 12 residues in the CDR3. In DNA, the CDR3 is TGCAGCGTTGATCCGGGGAGCACTGAAGCTTTCTTT. Amino acid sequence: CSVDPGSTEAFF. The variable domain in full, with the rest retrieved from reference TRBV29-1 and TRBJ1-1, is SAVISQKPSRDICQRGTSLTIQCQVDSQVTMMFWYRQQPGQSLTLIATANQGSEATYESGFVIDKFPISRPNLTFSTLTVSNMSPEDSSIYLCSVDPGSTEAFFGQGTRLTVV.

There are a few counts of this clone. This chain connects TRBV6-6 to TRBJ2-7; 7 bases fit TRBD1. V was pared by 6 bases and J by 3 bases, with 5 bases of the junction left unmatched. This CDR3 comprises 13 residues. The germline V gene encodes CDR1 MNHNY and CDR2 SVGAGI (reference sequence). DNA for the CDR3: TGTGCCAGCAGCCTGACAGGGAACTACGAGCAGTACTTC. The encoded protein is CASSLTGNYEQYF.

The chain couples TRBV6-5 to TRBJ1-4; D is uncertain. Trimming left V 6 bases short and J 8 bases short, with 13 bases between. CDR1 and CDR2 from the germline V gene are MNHEY and SVGAGI. The CDR3 is 13 residues long. The CDR3 sequence: CASRGGFDEKLFF. The CDR3 region has the DNA TGTGCCAGCAGGGGAGGGTTCGACGAAAAACTGTTTTTT.

The V and J genes are TRBV24-1 and TRBJ2-3; TRBD1 aligns across 9 bases. The CDR3 is made up of 17 amino acids. Germline V gives CDR1 KGHDR, CDR2 SFDVKD. Trimming removed 3 bases from V and 4 bases from J; junction bases left unmatched: 10. CDR3 amino acids: CATSDPSFGTGPDTQYF. The CDR3 nucleotides read TGTGCCACCAGTGATCCCTCATTTGGGACAGGGCCAGATACGCAGTATTTT.

Only a few counts were recorded for this clone. The gene calls are TRBV6-1 and TRBJ2-2; 7 bases line up with TRBD1. There are 14 residues in the CDR3. Germline assignment: CDR1 MNHNS and CDR2 SASEGT. The J segment lost 7 bases and the V segment lost 3 bases, leaving 5 bases of the junction unmatched. CDR3 DNA sequence: TGTGCCAGCAGTGATTGGGACAGCCGCGGGGAGCTGTTTTTT. It is translated as CASSDWDSRGELFF.

The J gene is TRBJ2-4, the V gene TRBV2, with TRBD1 identical over 9 bases. Germline values: CDR1 SNHLY, CDR2 FYNNEI. The V segment lost 6 bases and the J segment 7 bases; nucleotides outside the gene matches: 1. The length of the CDR3 is 12 residues. This CDR3 reads CASRGTGNIQYF. CDR3 nucleotide sequence: TGTGCCAGCAGGGGGACAGGGAACATTCAGTACTTC.

Note on this clone: The junction does not match germline at one end; this may be a read error. This chain links TRBV29-1 with TRBJ2-7, with 8 bases identical to TRBD1. The CDR3 consists of 14 residues. The germline gives CDR1 SQVTM, CDR2 ANQGSEA. The CDR3 DNA reads as TGCAGCGTGCACAGGGTGGACAGGGTACGATTTTATAGCTTC. It yields the protein CSVHRVDRVRFYSF.

The chain uses TRBV5-1 and TRBJ1-6; 8 bases agree with TRBD1. CDR1 is SGHRS and CDR2 is YFSETQ in the germline V gene. The V segment lost 4 bases and the J segment 13 bases; nucleotides outside the gene matches: 10. The CDR3 loop spans 14 amino acids. CDR3 protein: CASSNGQGGNPLHF. The CDR3 region has the DNA TGCGCCAGCAGCAATGGACAGGGCGGTAATCCCCTCCACTTT.

This clone was seen a single time. The chain joins TRBV28 to TRBJ2-7; D may be TRBD1 (7 bases). This CDR3 is 13 amino acids long. Germline V gene data show CDR1 as MDHEN and CDR2 as SYDVKM. V was cut by 7 bases and J by 4 bases, with 14 bases left in between. CDR3 protein: CASKGGQRYEQYF. For the CDR3, the DNA is TGTGCCAGCAAGGGGGGACAGCGGTACGAGCAGTACTTC.

The V gene is TRBV7-2, the J gene TRBJ2-1; 8 nucleotides agree with TRBD2. Trimming cost V 3 bases and J 9 bases; bases outside gene matches: 13. Germline V CDR1 and CDR2: SGHTA, FQGNSA. The CDR3 has 16 residues. CDR3 DNA sequence: TGTGCCAGCAGCTTTGGACTAGCACCCTCCCAGAGTGAGCAGTTCTTC. Amino acids: CASSFGLAPSQSEQFF.

Relative to its sample, this clone is medium-sized. This rearrangement joins TRBV5-5 to TRBJ2-2; D might be TRBD1 (5 bases). The CDR3 has 14 amino acids. Germline CDR1 reads SGHKS; CDR2 reads YYEKEE (reference sequence). The V end was cut by 3 bases, the J end by 1 base, with 7 bases between. CDR3 nucleotides: TGTGCCAGCAGCTCTGGACAGAACACCGGGGAGCTGTTTTTT. Its protein product is CASSSGQNTGELFF.

The rearrangement links TRBV5-1 to TRBJ1-1, with 12 bases matching TRBD1. J was trimmed by 2 bases and V by 8 bases; bases with no gene match: 7. CDR1 and CDR2 from the germline V gene are SGHRS and YFSETQ. The CDR3 runs 15 residues. CDR3 protein: CARAGTGGGNTEAFF. DNA for the CDR3: TGCGCCAGGGCCGGGACAGGGGGCGGAAACACTGAAGCTTTCTTT.

DNA of the CDR3: TGTGCCAGCAGCCCCTCGGGACTAGCTAATAATGAGCAGTTCTTC. Protein: CASSPSGLANNEQFF. The chain is built from TRBV2 and TRBJ2-1; 9 positions match TRBD2. The CDR3 is 15 amino acids. The germline V gene has CDR1 SNHLY and CDR2 FYNNEI. With 6 bases clipped from V and 7 bases from J, the junction kept 10 bases outside the gene matches.

The gene calls are TRBV7-9 and TRBJ1-2; 8 bases map to TRBD1. J was trimmed by 2 bases and V by 0 bases; bases with no gene match: 5. This CDR3 comprises 16 residues. CDR1 and CDR2 (germline): SEHNR, FQNEAQ (reference sequence). The DNA of the CDR3 is TGTGCCAGCAGCTTAGCTGGGGGACAGGCAAACTATGGCTACACCTTC. It encodes CASSLAGGQANYGYTF.